Listed here are 6 T cell receptor beta chains from one sample, sequenced in a study of blood T cell dynamics during melanoma immunotherapy. Generated by immunoSEQ multiplex PCR, the TCRdb table keeps only in-frame clones and is missing some. The sample has some 20,000 clones; around nine tenths are singletons. Described time point: week 3, after first cycle of checkpoint inhibitor. The sequencing here drew on blood, taken from a patient treated with checkpoint blockade. These TCRs come from a human donor with melanoma.

Concerning this clone itself: Its ends do not fully match the called genes, so a read error is possible. The chain has TRBV6-1 and TRBJ2-7; possible D gene TRBD1, 5 bases. The CDR3 covers 13 residues. Germline V gene sequence: CDR1 MNHNS, CDR2 SASEGT. Here the CDR3 reads CASSEIGRAERYF. The CDR3 coding sequence is TGTGCCAGCAGTGAAATTGGCAGGGCAGAGCGGTACTTC.

The table lists this clone with a count of one. The chain recombines TRBV6-5 with TRBJ2-5, with a possible D match to TRBD1 (7 bases). The CDR3 consists of 15 residues. Germline CDR1 MNHEY, CDR2 SVGAGI. With 6 bases removed from V and 5 bases from J, the gap between germline ends came to 19 bases. The CDR3 nucleotides read TGTGCCAGCAGCCGGACAGGAGGGATTTCGGAGACCCAGTACTTC. Translation: CASSRTGGISETQYF.

The genes are TRBV11-2 and TRBJ2-7, with TRBD2 matching over 12 bases. The CDR3 is made up of 14 amino acids. Trimming took 3 bases from V and 6 from J; bases not matched to a gene: 3. Germline V CDR1 and CDR2: SGHAT, FQNNGV. This CDR3 is CASSFSGLAGEQYF. The CDR3 nucleotides are TGTGCCAGCAGCTTTTCGGGACTAGCGGGCGAGCAGTACTTC.

This clone turned up a few times. As DNA, the CDR3 is TGTGCCAGCAGTTTATCACCGGGACTTGGCTCGCTCAATCAGCCCCAGCATTTT. It translates to CASSLSPGLGSLNQPQHF. J is TRBJ1-5 and V is TRBV28, with D perhaps TRBD1 (5 bases). From germline, CDR1 is MDHEN and CDR2 SYDVKM. This CDR3 has 18 amino acids. Deletions cut 1 base from V and 3 bases from J, with 19 bases between.

The genes are TRBV4-1 and TRBJ2-2; 8 positions match TRBD1. This CDR3 has 18 amino acids. V shed 0 bases, J shed 4 bases, and the junction held 10 bases outside the gene matches. Germline V lookup: CDR1 MGHRA, CDR2 YSYEKL. The CDR3 coding sequence is TGCGCCAGCAGCCAAGATTTGGCAGGGGGCTTGGGCACCGGGGAGCTGTTTTTT. This codes for CASSQDLAGGLGTGELFF.

The chain has TRBV7-9 and TRBJ1-2; TRBD1 matches 7 bases. J was trimmed by 8 bases and V by 4 bases; bases with no gene match: 13. This CDR3 spans 15 amino acids. The germline CDR1 and CDR2 sequences are SEHNR and FQNEAQ (reference sequence). This CDR3 is CASSYSAEGAGGYTF. The CDR3 bases are TGTGCCAGCAGCTATTCGGCGGAGGGGGCTGGCGGCTACACCTTC.